These 3 T cell receptor beta chains originate from one sample sequenced in a study of shared clonotypes between healthy human individuals. Using immunoSEQ multiplex PCR, the repertoire was profiled, and TCRdb retains in-frame clones only, with some absent. This table has approximately 2.1 million clones, over 90% appearing once. Sequencing was performed on naive CD4+ T cells from PBMCs. Subset in this sample: CD45RA+ positively selected. Every receptor here comes from a man aged 18 to 35 in good health. Some clones in this sample may be carry-over from other donors' samples.

The rearrangement uses TRBV5-4 and TRBJ2-4, with a possible D match to TRBD2 (5 bases). The length of the CDR3 is 15 residues. V lost 5 bases and J 0 bases, leaving 12 bases between the germline ends. Germline V CDR1 and CDR2: SGHNT, YYREEE (reference sequence). CDR3 in DNA: TGTGCCAGCAGAGAACCCGGACTAGCCAAAAACATTCAGTACTTC. Translated: CASREPGLAKNIQYF.

The V gene is TRBV19, the J gene TRBJ1-3; 12 bases map to TRBD1. The germline gives CDR1 LNHDA, CDR2 SQIVND (reference sequence). CDR3 size: 16 residues. Trimming cost V 9 bases and J 5 bases; bases outside gene matches: 11. The CDR3, as DNA: TGTGCCAGCCGAACCCCCGGGACAGGGGGCAGAAACACCATATATTTT. Amino acids: CASRTPGTGGRNTIYF. Variable domain in full (rest from reference TRBV19 and TRBJ1-3): DGGITQSPKYLFRKEGQNVTLSCEQNLNHDAMYWYRQDPGQGLRLIYYSQIVNDFQKGDIAEGYSVSREKKESFPLTVTSAQKNPTAFYLCASRTPGTGGRNTIYFGEGSWLTVV.

This clone has only a few counts. The J gene is TRBJ1-1, the V gene TRBV29-1, with a tentative D call TRBD1 (6 bases). Trimming left V 5 bases short and J 4 bases short, with 14 bases between. Per germline, CDR1 SQVTM and CDR2 ANQGSEA. The length of the CDR3 is 13 residues. CDR3 loop: CSVPGAWVTEAFF. The DNA for the CDR3 is TGCAGCGTTCCGGGGGCTTGGGTCACTGAAGCTTTCTTT.